Listed here are 29 T cell receptor beta chains from one sample, sequenced in a study of cytomegalovirus exposure and HLA in healthy donors (dated by TCRdb to 2016 to 2017). To prepare the library, the immunoSEQ multiplex PCR assay was applied. What TCRdb holds here is the immuneACCESS table cut down to in-frame rearrangements. Part of the clones is not present; checked against another copy, under half of the missing clones reflect an unresolved V gene, and the others are unexplained. In this sample the table shows more than 150,000 clones, 80% to 85% of which occur a single time. Approximately 3% of the sample is taken by the ten largest. The sample was PBMCs. All receptors derive from a woman between 18 and 30 years old in good health and CMV-seropositive.

The genes are TRBV5-8 and TRBJ2-2; D gene uncertain. The germline CDR1 and CDR2 sequences are SGHTS and YDEGEE. V was cut by 3 bases and J by 4 bases, with 16 bases left in between. The CDR3 has 16 amino acids. The CDR3: CASSSFAAAGTGELFF. DNA of the CDR3: TGTGCCAGCAGCTCCTTCGCGGCGGCTGGCACCGGGGAGCTGTTTTTT. The full variable domain, rest sourced from reference TRBV5-8 and TRBJ2-2, is EAGVTQSPTHLIKTRGQQATLRCSPISGHTSVYWYQQALGLGLQFLLWYDEGEERNRGNFPPRFSGRQFPNYSSELNVNALELEDSALYLCASSSFAAAGTGELFFGEGSRLTVL.

The CDR3 sequence is CASSLLGASTDTQYF. In nucleotides, the CDR3 is TGCGCCAGCAGCTTGCTGGGGGCTAGCACAGATACGCAGTATTTT. The chain combines TRBV5-1 with TRBJ2-3; tentatively, D is TRBD1 (6 bases). This CDR3 spans 15 amino acids. The V gene lost 1 base and the J gene lost 0 bases, with 9 bases spanning the gap. From germline, CDR1 is SGHRS and CDR2 YFSETQ.

This chain uses TRBV7-2 with TRBJ2-1, with 10 nucleotides matching TRBD2. In germline, CDR1 is SGHTA, CDR2 FQGNSA. The V segment lost 5 bases and the J segment 0 bases; nucleotides outside the gene matches: 4. The CDR3 totals 16 residues. CDR3: CASSQLAGSSYNEQFF. CDR3 nucleotides: TGTGCCAGCAGCCAACTAGCGGGGAGCTCCTACAATGAGCAGTTCTTC.

This sequence joins TRBV5-1 and TRBJ1-2; TRBD1 agrees at 7 bases. V lost 4 bases to trimming and J lost 4 bases; unmatched junction nucleotides: 10. CDR3 length: 15 amino acids. Germline V gives CDR1 SGHRS, CDR2 YFSETQ. The CDR3 bases are TGCGCCAGCAGCATGGCTCCAGGGGGAGCCTATGGCTACACCTTC. This translates into CASSMAPGGAYGYTF.

The gene calls are TRBV27 and TRBJ1-1; no reliable D call. The CDR3 extends over 15 amino acids. Per the germline V gene, CDR1 is MNHEY and CDR2 is SMNVEV (reference sequence). Trimming took off 1 base at V and 7 bases at J, with 16 bases between the two ends. DNA of the CDR3: TGTGCCAGCAGTTTATGGGCGCAATCGACCCGTGAAGCTTTCTTT. This translates into CASSLWAQSTREAFF.

The V call is TRBV10-3, the J call TRBJ2-5; D gene unclear. CDR1 ENHRY and CDR2 SYGVKD come from the germline V gene. The CDR3 length is 12 residues. The V end lost 3 bases, the J end lost 3 bases, and 5 bases lay between the germline ends. CDR3 DNA: TGTGCCATCAGTGAAATAGAAGAGACCCAGTACTTC. The encoded protein is CAISEIEETQYF.

The rearrangement joins TRBV5-4 to TRBJ2-2; tentatively, D is TRBD2 (5 bases). The germline V and J ends were trimmed by 3 bases and 6 bases, with 12 bases remaining between them. Per the germline V gene, CDR1 is SGHNT and CDR2 is YYREEE (reference sequence). The CDR3 is 14 residues long. CDR3 DNA sequence: TGTGCCAGCAGCTCGGGAACCCGTCCCGGGGAGCTGTTTTTT. This gives the protein CASSSGTRPGELFF.

The chain is built from TRBV9 and TRBJ2-7, with 8 bases fitting TRBD1. Germline V CDR1 and CDR2: SGDLS, YYNGEE. Losses at the gene ends were 4 bases for V and 4 bases for J; bases not matched to a gene: 10. The CDR3 runs 15 residues. CDR3 coding DNA: TGTGCCAGCAGCCCCCGTGGACAGGGAGCGTACGAGCAGTACTTC. It yields the protein CASSPRGQGAYEQYF.

The CDR3 region is CASSQARDRWRNNEQFF. Written as DNA, the CDR3 is TGCGCCAGCAGCCAAGCGCGGGACCGCTGGAGGAACAATGAGCAGTTCTTC. The chain carries TRBV4-3 and TRBJ2-1, with D perhaps TRBD2 (6 bases). The CDR3 length is 17 residues. The V and J ends lost 1 base and 5 bases respectively, with 18 bases between them. The germline V gene encodes CDR1 LGHNA and CDR2 YSLEER.

The chain has TRBV2 and TRBJ1-2; TRBD1 matches 7 bases. Germline V CDR1 and CDR2: SNHLY, FYNNEI. V shed 6 bases, J shed 2 bases, and the junction held 6 bases outside the gene matches. CDR3 size: 14 residues. The CDR3 region is CASSARDSNYGYTF. CDR3 bases: TGTGCCAGCAGCGCCCGGGACAGCAACTATGGCTACACCTTC.

This chain joins TRBV10-3 and TRBJ2-1; TRBD2 matches 8 bases. The CDR3 runs 17 residues. V gave up 0 bases and J gave up 0 bases; unmatched junction bases: 4. Germline V lookup: CDR1 ENHRY, CDR2 SYGVKD. CDR3 loop: CAISESKRGSSYNEQFF. The CDR3 bases are TGTGCCATCAGTGAGTCCAAGCGGGGGAGCTCCTACAATGAGCAGTTCTTC.

This clone was seen once. The V call is TRBV9, the J call TRBJ2-5; 11 nucleotides line up with TRBD2. The V gene end was trimmed by 4 bases and the J gene end by 6 bases; junction bases not matched to a gene: 2. Per germline, CDR1 SGDLS and CDR2 YYNGEE. The CDR3 has 13 residues. This CDR3 reads CASSPTSGKTQYF. CDR3 nucleotide sequence: TGTGCCAGCAGCCCGACTAGCGGGAAGACCCAGTACTTC.

V is TRBV9 and J is TRBJ1-6; no clear D gene. The CDR3 totals 13 residues. CDR1 and CDR2 (germline): SGDLS, YYNGEE. The V and J ends lost 0 bases and 7 bases respectively, with 5 bases between them. CDR3 nucleotide sequence: TGTGCCAGCAGCGTAGATCTCAATTCACCCCTCCACTTT. It is translated as CASSVDLNSPLHF. The whole variable domain, remainder taken from reference TRBV9 and TRBJ1-6, is DSGVTQTPKHLITATGQRVTLRCSPRSGDLSVYWYQQSLDQGLQFLIQYYNGEERAKGNILERFSAQQFPDLHSELNLSSLELGDSALYFCASSVDLNSPLHFGNGTRLTVT.

The rearrangement joins TRBV2 to TRBJ2-1; D gene ambiguous. V lost 0 bases and J 4 bases, leaving 4 bases between the germline ends. Germline-derived CDR1 and CDR2 are SNHLY and FYNNEI. CDR3 length equals 13 residues. DNA for the CDR3: TGTGCCAGCAGTGAAGCCACATACAATGAGCAGTTCTTC. Protein sequence: CASSEATYNEQFF.

The chain links TRBV5-4 to TRBJ2-7; TRBD1 matches at 7 bases. Trimming cost V 4 bases and J 7 bases; bases outside gene matches: 8. The germline gives CDR1 SGHNT, CDR2 YYREEE (reference sequence). The CDR3 covers 13 residues. The CDR3 bases are TGTGCCAGCAGCACCAGGGACAGATTAGAGCAGTACTTC. It translates to CASSTRDRLEQYF. Supplemented by reference TRBV5-4 and TRBJ2-7, the full variable domain reads ETGVTQSPTHLIKTRGQQVTLRCSSQSGHNTVSWYQQALGQGPQFIFQYYREEENGRGNFPPRFSGLQFPNYSSELNVNALELDDSALYLCASSTRDRLEQYFGPGTRLTVT.

The rearrangement joins TRBV23-1 to TRBJ2-1, with D perhaps TRBD1 (6 bases). TRBV23-1 has ORF status, its function being uncertain. The V and J ends lost 7 bases and 12 bases respectively, with 19 bases between them. This CDR3 has 13 amino acids. For the CDR3, the DNA is TGCGCCAGCAAGACGTACAGGGACCGGGGGCAGTTCTTC. This codes for CASKTYRDRGQFF.

The chain is built from TRBV20-1 and TRBJ2-7; no reliable D call. The V end lost 2 bases, the J end lost 6 bases, and 8 bases lay between the germline ends. Germline values: CDR1 DFQATT, CDR2 SNEGSKA (reference sequence). The CDR3 length is 11 residues. The CDR3 DNA follows: TGCAGTGCTAGATTCGGCGGCGAGCAGTACTTC. It codes for CSARFGGEQYF.

This clone showed up just a few times. The sample carries other DNA sequences with the same CDR3. V gene TRBV25-1 combines with J gene TRBJ1-1; TRBD1 is a possible D gene (5 bases). CDR3 length equals 15 residues. V was shortened by 3 bases and J by 5 bases, with 16 bases between the two germline ends. Germline V gene sequence: CDR1 MGHDK, CDR2 SYGVNS. The chain's CDR3 is CASSDPSGGNTEAFF. For the CDR3, the DNA is TGTGCCAGCAGTGACCCCTCGGGGGGAAATACTGAAGCTTTCTTT.

J is TRBJ2-3 and V is TRBV11-2; tentatively, D is TRBD2 (7 bases). CDR3 length: 16 residues. Germline V gene data show CDR1 as SGHAT and CDR2 as FQNNGV. The germline V and J ends were trimmed by 1 base and 1 base, with 12 bases remaining between them. CDR3 amino acids: CASSLGGGGGTDTQYF. In nucleotides, the CDR3 is TGTGCCAGCAGCTTAGGAGGAGGGGGGGGCACAGATACGCAGTATTTT.

J is TRBJ2-7 and V is TRBV28; possibly TRBD1 for D (6 bases). The CDR3 runs 16 residues. Germline CDR1 and CDR2: MDHEN and SYDVKM. V was clipped by 6 bases and J by 3 bases, with 21 bases between them. CDR3 protein: CASSPFGQGWFYEQYF. The CDR3 bases are TGTGCCAGCAGCCCGTTTGGGCAGGGGTGGTTCTACGAGCAGTACTTC.

The chain joins TRBV6-1 to TRBJ2-7, with 11 bases matching TRBD1. The germline CDR1 and CDR2 sequences are MNHNS and SASEGT. The CDR3 loop spans 15 amino acids. V shed 3 bases, J shed 6 bases, and the junction held 7 bases outside the gene matches. The CDR3 loop reads CASSDFRDRGIEQYF. The CDR3 DNA reads TGTGCCAGCAGTGACTTCCGGGACAGGGGGATCGAGCAGTACTTC.

The gene calls are TRBV15 and TRBJ1-6; D might be TRBD1 (6 bases). Germline CDR1 reads LNHNV; CDR2 reads YYDKDF (reference sequence). The CDR3 loop spans 19 amino acids. Trimming left V 1 base short and J 0 bases short, with 16 bases between. CDR3 residues: CATSRGGGGGSSYNSPLHF. The CDR3 coding sequence is TGTGCCACCAGCAGAGGAGGGGGGGGAGGAAGCTCCTATAATTCACCCCTCCACTTT.

The chain couples TRBV4-1 to TRBJ2-7; 7 bases fit TRBD2. The ends lost 2 bases at V and 3 bases at J; junction bases unmatched: 10. This CDR3 has 16 residues. Germline CDR1 MGHRA, CDR2 YSYEKL. The CDR3 DNA follows: TGCGCCAGCAGCCAAAGAACGGGGGGTGTAAACTACGAGCAGTACTTC. Amino acids: CASSQRTGGVNYEQYF.

V is TRBV2 and J is TRBJ2-2; 9 nucleotides agree with TRBD2. Germline trimming cut 4 bases from V and 1 base from J; bases unmatched to any gene: 4. Germline V gene lookup returns CDR1 SNHLY and CDR2 FYNNEI. The CDR3 has 16 residues. CDR3 sequence reads: CASSAGLAKNTGELFF. In DNA, the CDR3 is TGTGCCAGCAGTGCAGGACTAGCGAAGAACACCGGGGAGCTGTTTTTT.

The chain employs TRBV6-1 and TRBJ1-1, with 9 bases that match TRBD1. This CDR3 is built from 14 residues. CDR1 and CDR2 from the germline V gene are MNHNS and SASEGT. The junction had 3 bases not matched to a gene; V was cut back by 7 bases and J by 0 bases. The DNA of the CDR3 is TGTGCCAGCATAAGGGACAGGGTGAACACTGAAGCTTTCTTT. It is translated as CASIRDRVNTEAFF.

The chain employs TRBV5-6 and TRBJ1-6; 8 nucleotides agree with TRBD1. Germline V CDR1 and CDR2: SGHDT, YYEEEE. The length of the CDR3 is 15 residues. The trim removed 2 bases at V and 4 bases at J, leaving 2 bases unmatched. DNA of the CDR3: TGTGCCAGCAGCTTCAGGACAGGGTATAATTCACCCCTCCACTTT. This codes for CASSFRTGYNSPLHF.

The chain employs TRBV5-1 and TRBJ1-4, with a possible D match to TRBD1 (6 bases). Trimming removed 2 bases at V and 2 bases at J, with 13 bases between. The CDR3 length is 16 residues. The germline V gene has CDR1 SGHRS and CDR2 YFSETQ. CDR3 in DNA: TGCGCCAGCAGCTTACAGGGCCCTGGGACTAATGAAAAACTGTTTTTT. Protein sequence: CASSLQGPGTNEKLFF.

This chain's CDR3 is CASSLREGTGNTIYF. Written as DNA, the CDR3 is TGTGCCAGCAGCCTCAGGGAGGGGACTGGAAACACCATATATTTT. This chain joins TRBV6-1 and TRBJ1-3, with a weak D call TRBD1 (5 bases). Germline lookup yields CDR1 MNHNS and CDR2 SASEGT. Trimming removed 6 bases from V and 2 bases from J, with 14 bases in between. This CDR3 spans 15 amino acids.

The rearrangement links TRBV18 to TRBJ1-1; TRBD1 matches 10 bases. This CDR3 has 15 residues. With 6 bases clipped from V and 2 bases from J, the junction kept 6 bases outside the gene matches. Germline-derived CDR1 and CDR2 are KGHSH and LQKENI. The CDR3 region is CASSRDRGPNTEAFF. DNA for the CDR3: TGTGCCAGCTCTCGGGACAGGGGTCCAAACACTGAAGCTTTCTTT.